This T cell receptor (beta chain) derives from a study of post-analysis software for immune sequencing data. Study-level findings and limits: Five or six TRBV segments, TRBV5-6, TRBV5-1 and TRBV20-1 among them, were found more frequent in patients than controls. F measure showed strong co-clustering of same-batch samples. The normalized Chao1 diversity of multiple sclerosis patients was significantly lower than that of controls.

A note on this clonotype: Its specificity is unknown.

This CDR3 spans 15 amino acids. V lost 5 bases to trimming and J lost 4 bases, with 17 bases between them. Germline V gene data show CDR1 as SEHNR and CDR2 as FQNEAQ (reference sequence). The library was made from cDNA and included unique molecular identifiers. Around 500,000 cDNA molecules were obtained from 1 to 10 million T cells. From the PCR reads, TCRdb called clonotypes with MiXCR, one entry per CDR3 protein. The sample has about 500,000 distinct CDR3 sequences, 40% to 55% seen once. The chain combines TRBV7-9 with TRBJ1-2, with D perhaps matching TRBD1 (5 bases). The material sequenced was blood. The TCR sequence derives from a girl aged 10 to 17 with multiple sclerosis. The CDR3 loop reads CASSPGTDFAYGYTF. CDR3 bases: TGTGCCAGCAGCCCAGGGACGGACTTCGCCTATGGCTACACCTTC.